The source of this T cell receptor (beta chain) is a study of identifying expanded T cells in peripheral blood. Study results and caveats: Clone count variance between approximately 2-week samples rose with total template count. Differentially abundant clones: around 1.2 between replicates, roughly 16 at roughly 13 days, 19 to 20 at four.

Generated by immunoSEQ multiplex PCR, the TCRdb table keeps only in-frame clones and is missing some. The table lists 84,000 or so clones, roughly 89% of them singletons, with 7.3% in the top ten. During the collection period, no donor immune events like infections were recorded. Details on this clone: Its cognate antigen is unknown.

Trimming cost V 1 base and J 2 bases, with 13 bases left between them. This CDR3 is built from 16 residues. The V gene's germline CDR1 is SGHAT and CDR2 FQDESV (reference sequence). Sequenced material: blood. This chain links TRBV11-1 with TRBJ2-3; D may match TRBD1 or TRBD2 (6 bases each). The clonotype originates from a person aged 18 to 75 in good health. CDR3 residues: CASSLGGARDTDTQYF. CDR3 coding DNA: TGTGCCAGCAGCTTAGGGGGGGCGCGGGACACAGATACGCAGTATTTT.